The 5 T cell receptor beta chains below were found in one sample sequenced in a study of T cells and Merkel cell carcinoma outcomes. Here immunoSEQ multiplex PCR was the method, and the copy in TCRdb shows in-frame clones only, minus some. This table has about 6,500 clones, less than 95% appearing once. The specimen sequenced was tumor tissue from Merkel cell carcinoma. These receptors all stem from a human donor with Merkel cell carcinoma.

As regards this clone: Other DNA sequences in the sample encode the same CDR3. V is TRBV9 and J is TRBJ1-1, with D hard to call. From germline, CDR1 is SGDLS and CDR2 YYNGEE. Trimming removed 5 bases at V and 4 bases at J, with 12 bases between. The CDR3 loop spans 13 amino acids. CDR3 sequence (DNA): TGTGCCAGCAGTGTAAACACTGTCACTGAAGCTTTCTTT. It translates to CASSVNTVTEAFF.

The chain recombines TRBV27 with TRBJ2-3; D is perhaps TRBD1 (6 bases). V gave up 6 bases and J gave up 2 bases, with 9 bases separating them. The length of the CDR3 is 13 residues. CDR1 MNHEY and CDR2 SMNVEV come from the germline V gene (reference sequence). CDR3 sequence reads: CASRRQDTDTQYF. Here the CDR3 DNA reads TGTGCCAGCAGGCGACAGGACACAGATACGCAGTATTTT.

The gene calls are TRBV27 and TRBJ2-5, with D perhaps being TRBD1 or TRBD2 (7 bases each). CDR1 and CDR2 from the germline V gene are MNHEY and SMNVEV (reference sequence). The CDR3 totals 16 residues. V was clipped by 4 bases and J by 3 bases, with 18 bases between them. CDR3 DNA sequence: TGTGCCAGCAGTTCAATAGCGACAGGGAGGGAAGAGACCCAGTACTTC. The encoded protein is CASSSIATGREETQYF.

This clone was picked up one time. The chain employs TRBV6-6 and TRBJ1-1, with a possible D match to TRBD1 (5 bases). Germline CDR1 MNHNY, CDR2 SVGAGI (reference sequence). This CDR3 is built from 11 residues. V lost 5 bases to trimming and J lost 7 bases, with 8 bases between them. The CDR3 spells CASSQGREAFF. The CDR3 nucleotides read TGTGCCAGCAGTCAGGGACGTGAAGCTTTCTTT.

The CDR3 reads CASSSTGGLVALGANVLTF. The CDR3 DNA follows: TGTGCCAGCAGCTCGACCGGTGGGTTGGTGGCTCTTGGGGCCAACGTCCTGACTTTC. The rearrangement uses TRBV7-2 and TRBJ2-6; no reliable D call. The CDR3 has 19 amino acids. V gave up 4 bases and J gave up 3 bases, with 22 bases separating them. Per germline, CDR1 SGHTA and CDR2 FQGNSA. The entire variable domain, with the rest obtained from reference TRBV7-2 and TRBJ2-6, is as follows: GAGVSQSPSNKVTEKGKDVELRCDPISGHTALYWYRQSLGQGLEFLIYFQGNSAPDKSGLPSDRFSAERTGGSVSTLTIQRTQQEDSAVYLCASSSTGGLVALGANVLTFGAGSRLTVL.